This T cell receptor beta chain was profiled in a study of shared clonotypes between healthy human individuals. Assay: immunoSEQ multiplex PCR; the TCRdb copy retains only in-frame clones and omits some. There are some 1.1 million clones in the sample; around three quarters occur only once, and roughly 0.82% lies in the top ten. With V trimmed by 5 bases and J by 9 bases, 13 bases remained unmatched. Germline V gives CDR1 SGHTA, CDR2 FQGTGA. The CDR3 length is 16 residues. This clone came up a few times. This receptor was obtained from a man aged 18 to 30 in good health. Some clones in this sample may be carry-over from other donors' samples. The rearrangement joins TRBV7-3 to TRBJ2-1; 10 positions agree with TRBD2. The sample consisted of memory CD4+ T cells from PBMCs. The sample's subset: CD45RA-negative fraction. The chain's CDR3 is CASSHVGGTSVSEQFF. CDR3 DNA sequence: TGTGCCAGCAGCCATGTGGGAGGGACTAGCGTGAGTGAGCAGTTCTTC.